The clone carrying this TCR beta chain was observed a handful of times. The data derive from a study of OX40 agonist ivuxolimab in advanced cancers. Study details: Ivuxolimab doses were 0.01, 0.1, 0.3, 1.5, 3 or 10 mg/kg every 2 weeks.

Profiling relied on immunoSEQ multiplex PCR, and the TCRdb table lists in-frame clones only, not all of them. Among tens of thousands of clones listed, about 88% were seen once. Germline assignment: CDR1 MNHEY and CDR2 SMNVEV (reference sequence). V lost 6 bases to trimming and J lost 4 bases, with 12 bases between them. This CDR3 comprises 13 residues. The chain carries TRBV27 and TRBJ2-5, with a weak D call TRBD2 (6 bases). Sequenced here: CD4+ or CD8+ T cells sorted from blood, sampled in a trial of the OX40 agonist ivuxolimab. This receptor was obtained from an adult with an advanced solid tumor such as melanoma, head and neck, liver or kidney cancer. CDR3: CASSPAEGETQYF. In DNA, the CDR3 is TGTGCCAGCAGCCCCGCGGAGGGAGAGACCCAGTACTTC.